This note documents a single T cell receptor (beta chain) sequence. This sample stems from a study of blood T cell repertoires in COVID-19. Study-wide context: The United States, Italy and Spain supplied acute and convalescent COVID-19 samples. PBMCs, B-cell-depleted T cells, or T cells provided the cDNA or gDNA that made up the material.

In the authors' workflow: Nucleated cell number was recorded as an estimate derived from reference gene primer amplification. This table comes from immunoSEQ multiplex PCR, and its TCRdb copy is limited to in-frame clones, with some not included. The V and J calls and the clone size are those of that table, but D and trimming were determined from the DNA. The profile shows under 200,000 clones, 87% of them singletons. Germline values: CDR1 SNHLY, CDR2 FYNNEI. The CDR3 totals 15 residues. Trimming cost V 6 bases and J 9 bases; bases outside gene matches: 10. The sequence was obtained from a man in his sixties with active or convalescent COVID-19. The V and J genes are TRBV2 and TRBJ1-6; 8 bases line up with TRBD1. The sample was peripheral blood. The CDR3 coding sequence is TGTGCCAGCAGCCCTAATACAGGGGGGATTTCACCCCTCCACTTT. Translated, it gives CASSPNTGGISPLHF. The whole variable domain, remainder taken from reference TRBV2 and TRBJ1-6, is EPEVTQTPSHQVTQMGQEVILRCVPISNHLYFYWYRQILGQKVEFLVSFYNNEISEKSEIFDDQFSVERPDGSNFTLKIRSTKLEDSAMYFCASSPNTGGISPLHFGNGTRLTVT.